The 31 T cell receptor beta chains reported below all come from one sample, sequenced in a study of metastatic and nonmetastatic thyroid tumors. Thyroid surgery took place with no prior treatment in any patient. MiXCR was used by TCRdb to re-call the PCR reads. Of around 41,000 clones listed, around an eighth are singletons. Sequenced input: blood. These receptors were obtained from a female donor with papillary thyroid cancer or a benign thyroid nodule (not recorded which). Some clones in this sample may be carry-over from other donors' samples.

At least ten counts were recorded for this clone. This chain uses TRBV12-3 or TRBV12-4 with TRBJ2-1, with D possibly matching TRBD2 (6 bases). This CDR3 region has 18 residues. V lost 6 bases to trimming and J lost 1 base, with 22 bases between them. CDR3 protein: CASRVGGLVFLSYNEQFF. CDR3 in DNA: TGTGCCAGCAGGGTGGGGGGTCTCGTGTTCTTATCCTACAATGAGCAGTTCTTC.

The CDR3 coding sequence is TGTGCCAGCACCTACCTGGGGCCGAACTCCTACGAGCAGTACTTC. This codes for CASTYLGPNSYEQYF. This sequence joins TRBV2 and TRBJ2-7; D perhaps matches TRBD1 (5 bases). Trimming left V 7 bases short and J 0 bases short, with 16 bases between. There are 15 residues in the CDR3. Germline V gives CDR1 SNHLY, CDR2 FYNNEI.

As concerns this clone: One end of the junction varies from germline; a read error may be responsible. The sample holds other DNA sequences that translate to the same CDR3. The chain uses TRBV5-1 and TRBJ2-2; TRBD2 might be the D (5 bases). CDR1 SGHRS and CDR2 YFSETQ come from the germline V gene. The CDR3 length is 15 residues. DNA of the CDR3: TGCGCCAGCAGCTTGGATGCCGGGAATACCGGTGAGCTGTTTTTT. It codes for CASSLDAGNTGELFF.

The rearrangement links TRBV9 to TRBJ1-2; 8 bases match TRBD1. With 0 bases clipped from V and 8 bases from J, the junction kept 9 bases outside the gene matches. CDR1 is SGDLS, CDR2 YYNGEE, per germline. The CDR3 runs to 15 residues. The CDR3 loop reads CASSVGRQGSTGYTF. As DNA, the CDR3 is TGTGCCAGCAGCGTAGGCCGACAGGGGTCGACGGGCTACACCTTC.

This clone came up many times. The chain couples TRBV2 to TRBJ2-7; TRBD2 agrees at 11 bases. Germline V gene sequence: CDR1 SNHLY, CDR2 FYNNEI. CDR3 size: 12 residues. The J segment lost 7 bases and the V segment lost 11 bases, leaving 7 bases of the junction unmatched. CDR3 DNA sequence: TGTGCCGGGGGGACTAGCGGTAGGGAGCAGTACTTC. It specifies CAGGTSGREQYF.

This clone was observed many times. The chain is built from TRBV27 and TRBJ1-5, with a possible D match to TRBD1 (5 bases). Germline V gene sequence: CDR1 MNHEY, CDR2 SMNVEV (reference sequence). CDR3 length equals 15 residues. The V and J ends lost 5 bases and 6 bases respectively, with 17 bases between them. CDR3 nucleotide sequence: TGTGCCAGCAGTCCCCGGGACGGTGCAGGTCAGCCCCAGCATTTT. It specifies CASSPRDGAGQPQHF.

This clone was found a few times. This chain uses TRBV7-3 with TRBJ2-1, with D unclear. The CDR3 consists of 13 residues. Germline V gene data show CDR1 as SGHTA and CDR2 as FQGTGA. Between the trimmed V and J ends, which lost 3 bases and 4 bases, there was a span of 7 bases. The CDR3 sequence: CASSFSVYNEQFF. The CDR3 region has the DNA TGTGCCAGCAGCTTCTCGGTTTACAATGAGCAGTTCTTC.

This clone was counted ten times or more. This chain uses TRBV10-3 with TRBJ2-7, with D possibly being TRBD1 (6 bases). The V end was cut by 6 bases, the J end by 0 bases, with 6 bases between. Looked up from germline, CDR1 is ENHRY and CDR2 is SYGVKD. CDR3 length: 12 residues. The DNA for the CDR3 is TGTGCCATCAGGGACAGCTCCTACGAGCAGTACTTC. Residues: CAIRDSSYEQYF.

This clone was detected ten times or more. This rearrangement joins TRBV24-1 to TRBJ2-1; D gene unclear. CDR1 and CDR2 (germline): KGHDR, SFDVKD. This CDR3 region has 13 residues. V lost 2 bases to trimming and J lost 9 bases, with 10 bases between them. The CDR3, as DNA: TGTGCCACCAGTGATTCCGTGGTGAGTGAGCAGTTCTTC. Amino acid sequence: CATSDSVVSEQFF.

This clone was detected ten times or more. The rearrangement uses TRBV28 and TRBJ1-1; no clear D gene. The V end lost 6 bases, the J end lost 1 base, and 12 bases lay between the germline ends. The CDR3 loop spans 14 amino acids. Per germline, CDR1 MDHEN and CDR2 SYDVKM. CDR3 in DNA: TGTGCCAGCAGAGGAATATATGGGAACACTGAAGCTTTCTTT. Amino acid sequence: CASRGIYGNTEAFF.

About this clone: At one of its ends the junction is not consistent with the germline gene, which may arise from a read error. The J gene is TRBJ1-1, the V gene TRBV2; possibly TRBD1 for D (6 bases). Germline lookup yields CDR1 SNHLY and CDR2 FYNNEI. This CDR3 contains 11 residues. The CDR3 region has the DNA TGTGCCAGTCTAACAGGGCTTGAATCTATCTTT. This gives the protein CASLTGLESIF.

In this sample, this clone turned up many times. The chain links TRBV20-1 to TRBJ2-6, with D tentatively TRBD1 (6 bases). Trimming pared 6 bases from V and 0 bases from J, leaving 18 bases between. The CDR3 runs to 17 residues. CDR1 is DFQATT and CDR2 is SNEGSKA in the germline V gene (reference sequence). DNA for the CDR3: TGCAGTGCGGCGACAGGAGGCCCTAACTCTGGGGCCAACGTCCTGACTTTC. Encoded protein: CSAATGGPNSGANVLTF.

This clone was counted only a few times. This could be a read error, since a much larger clone is one nucleotide away. In DNA form, the CDR3 reads TGTGCCAGCTCACCCCAGCCCCATGAGCAGTTCTTC. It is translated as CASSPQPHEQFF. This chain uses TRBV18 with TRBJ2-1; no firm D call. Germline loops: CDR1 KGHSH, CDR2 LQKENI. The CDR3 is 12 amino acids. Trimming took off 3 bases at V and 8 bases at J, with 8 bases between the two ends.

The chain uses TRBV24-1 and TRBJ2-2; TRBD1 is a possible D gene (6 bases). The CDR3 is made up of 14 amino acids. The germline V gene encodes CDR1 KGHDR and CDR2 SFDVKD. Trimming stripped 12 bases from V and 3 bases from J, with 16 bases between. CDR3 in DNA: TGTGCCGCCAAGGGGGAGCAGGACACCGGGGAGCTGTTTTTT. Amino acid sequence: CAAKGEQDTGELFF.

V usage is TRBV30 and J usage is TRBJ1-5; TRBD1 matches at 10 bases. The CDR3 has 14 amino acids. Per germline, CDR1 GTSNPN and CDR2 SVGIG (reference sequence). Trimming cost V 3 bases and J 6 bases; bases outside gene matches: 5. The CDR3 spells CAWRRDRGCQPQHF. The CDR3 DNA reads as TGTGCCTGGAGACGGGACAGGGGATGTCAGCCCCAGCATTTT. Filled out from reference TRBV30 and TRBJ1-5, the complete variable domain reads SQTIHQWPATLVQPVGSPLSLECTVEGTSNPNLYWYRQAAGRGLQLLFYSVGIGQISSEVPQNLSASRPQDRQFILSSKKLLLSDSGFYLCAWRRDRGCQPQHFGDGTRLSIL.

This clone was recorded at least ten times. A read error is possible here, since a much larger clone lies one base away. The conserved phenylalanine or tryptophan normally closing the CDR3 is absent here, so this likely arose from a read error. The chain couples TRBV6-1 to TRBJ2-7; 7 bases fit TRBD2. Germline values: CDR1 MNHNS, CDR2 SASEGT. CDR3 length: 14 amino acids. The V and J ends lost 6 bases and 3 bases, in that order; junction bases with no gene match: 8. The CDR3 nucleotides are TGTGCCAGCAGCTCAAGCGGGAAGGACTACGAGCAGTACTCC. Protein product: CASSSSGKDYEQYS.

This clone was detected many times. The CDR3: CATHDPLYNEQFF. The DNA for the CDR3 is TGTGCCACCCATGACCCCCTCTACAATGAGCAGTTCTTC. The chain has TRBV6-1 and TRBJ2-1; D not resolved. Germline V gene lookup returns CDR1 MNHNS and CDR2 SASEGT. The CDR3 length is 13 residues. V lost 10 bases, J lost 3 bases, and 13 bases lay in between.

This clone was counted a few times. This chain uses TRBV2 with TRBJ2-1; unclear D gene. The ends were cut back, 3 bases at V and 1 base at J, with 4 bases in the middle. CDR1 is SNHLY, CDR2 FYNNEI, per germline. This CDR3 comprises 13 residues. CDR3 region: CASSEESYNEQFF. Written as DNA, the CDR3 is TGTGCCAGCAGTGAGGAATCCTACAATGAGCAGTTCTTC.

This clone has a count of ten or more. This chain links TRBV5-1 with TRBJ2-3; D possibly corresponds to TRBD1 (5 bases). The V end was cut by 0 bases, the J end by 0 bases, with 8 bases between. The CDR3 extends over 15 amino acids. Germline V gene lookup returns CDR1 SGHRS and CDR2 YFSETQ. The CDR3 protein is CASSLAQGSTDTQYF. The CDR3 bases are TGCGCCAGCAGCTTGGCCCAGGGCAGCACAGATACGCAGTATTTT.

This clone has at least ten counts. This chain joins TRBV2 and TRBJ1-1; D is unresolved. The CDR3 spans 13 residues. The germline CDR1 and CDR2 sequences are SNHLY and FYNNEI. V was cut by 8 bases and J by 0 bases, with 10 bases left in between. The CDR3 coding sequence is TGTGCCAGCCATCGCGGCATGAACACTGAAGCTTTCTTT. Protein sequence: CASHRGMNTEAFF.

This chain joins TRBV27 and TRBJ2-3; 8 bases line up with TRBD2. This CDR3 spans 15 amino acids. Germline V lookup: CDR1 MNHEY, CDR2 SMNVEV (reference sequence). Trimming at V came to 3 bases and at J to 0 bases, leaving 2 bases not matched to a gene. Written as DNA, the CDR3 is TGTGCCAGCAGTTTCAGCGGGGGAAGCACAGATACGCAGTATTTT. This encodes CASSFSGGSTDTQYF.

This clone was counted many times. CDR3 loop: CASSTGDSSSYGYTF. CDR3 bases: TGCGCCAGCAGCACCGGGGACAGTAGTTCCTATGGCTACACCTTC. The J gene is TRBJ1-2, the V gene TRBV5-1; TRBD1 aligns across 7 bases. This CDR3 has 15 amino acids. CDR1 and CDR2 from the germline V gene are SGHRS and YFSETQ. Trimming cost V 4 bases and J 4 bases; bases outside gene matches: 10.

Note on this clone: Likely a read error: the CDR3 ends without its conserved phenylalanine or tryptophan. The J gene is TRBJ2-2, the V gene TRBV29-1; TRBD2 matches 9 bases. The germline V gene encodes CDR1 SQVTM and CDR2 ANQGSEA. The junction had 10 bases not matched to a gene; V was cut back by 8 bases and J by 3 bases. This CDR3 is built from 15 residues. Written as DNA, the CDR3 is TGCAGCTTTGGGGAGACTAGCGGATACACCGGGGAGCTGTTTGTT. Translating gives CSFGETSGYTGELFV.

In this sample, this clone turned up many times. The chain recombines TRBV9 with TRBJ2-1; D assignment may be TRBD1 or TRBD2 (5 bases each). The CDR3 contains 13 residues. CDR1 is SGDLS and CDR2 is YYNGEE in the germline V gene. V was clipped by 2 bases and J by 9 bases, with 12 bases between them. The CDR3 DNA reads TGTGCCAGCAGCGTTAGCTCTGGGGGTGAGCAGTTCTTC. This translates into CASSVSSGGEQFF.

This rearrangement joins TRBV5-8 to TRBJ1-5; the D gene is possibly TRBD1 (6 bases). The CDR3 sequence is 15 residues long. Germline values: CDR1 SGHTS, CDR2 YDEGEE. Trimming took 4 bases from V and 4 from J, leaving 15 bases between them. The CDR3 bases are TGTGCCAGCAGCCTCCTTGGAGGGGGGAATCAGCCCCAGCATTTT. Its translation is CASSLLGGGNQPQHF.

The rearrangement links TRBV30 to TRBJ2-2; 8 nucleotides agree with TRBD1. Germline CDR1 is GTSNPN and CDR2 is SVGIG (reference sequence). The CDR3 runs to 15 residues. Trimming at V came to 2 bases and at J to 7 bases, leaving 9 bases not matched to a gene. CDR3 in amino acids: CAWSPRTGPNGELFF. The CDR3 DNA reads as TGTGCCTGGAGTCCCAGGACAGGGCCCAACGGGGAGCTGTTTTTT. The entire variable domain, with the rest obtained from reference TRBV30 and TRBJ2-2, is as follows: SQTIHQWPATLVQPVGSPLSLECTVEGTSNPNLYWYRQAAGRGLQLLFYSVGIGQISSEVPQNLSASRPQDRQFILSSKKLLLSDSGFYLCAWSPRTGPNGELFFGEGSRLTVL.

This clone has at least ten counts. The rearrangement uses TRBV20-1 and TRBJ2-7; D gene uncertain. This CDR3 spans 15 amino acids. Deletions cut 3 bases from V and 7 bases from J, with 22 bases between. The germline V gene has CDR1 DFQATT and CDR2 SNEGSKA (reference sequence). DNA of the CDR3: TGCAGTGCTAGGCCACCCCAGGTTTCAGCGAGGGAGCAGTACTTC. Translating gives CSARPPQVSAREQYF.

V is TRBV6-1 and J is TRBJ2-3, with 8 bases identical to TRBD1. The length of the CDR3 is 14 residues. CDR1 and CDR2 from the germline V gene are MNHNS and SASEGT. The ends lost 5 bases at V and 7 bases at J; junction bases unmatched: 8. CDR3 protein: CASSWDRWPYTQYF. The CDR3 DNA reads as TGTGCCAGCAGTTGGGACAGGTGGCCGTATACGCAGTATTTT.

This clone was observed at least ten times. The chain carries TRBV12-3 or TRBV12-4 and TRBJ1-1; D is uncertain. V shed 6 bases and J shed 1 base, with 3 bases lying between them. There are 11 residues in the CDR3. CDR3 in amino acids: CASRGNTEAFF. The CDR3 nucleotides are TGTGCCAGCAGGGGGAACACTGAAGCTTTCTTT.

This clone was counted many times. The genes are TRBV20-1 and TRBJ1-1, with unresolved D. V was cut by 6 bases and J by 6 bases, with 14 bases left in between. The CDR3 length is 12 residues. In germline, CDR1 is DFQATT, CDR2 SNEGSKA (reference sequence). The CDR3 bases are TGCAGTGCCCCTGGACCCATCTCTGAAGCTTTCTTT. Amino acid sequence: CSAPGPISEAFF.

This clone appeared a few times. The V gene is TRBV28, the J gene TRBJ1-5; 7 positions agree with TRBD1. V lost 5 bases and J lost 0; bases outside the gene matches: 7. Germline V CDR1 and CDR2: MDHEN, SYDVKM. CDR3 length equals 16 residues. The CDR3 loop reads CASSLRQGNSNQPQHF. Written as DNA, the CDR3 is TGTGCCAGCAGTCTACGACAGGGCAATAGCAATCAGCCCCAGCATTTT.